This T cell receptor (beta chain) is from a study of OX40 agonist ivuxolimab in advanced cancers. Overall study context: Across the patients, intravenous ivuxolimab was delivered every 2 weeks at 0.01 to 10 mg/kg.

General study findings and limits: There was clonal expansion of CD4+ and CD8+ blood T cells by week 6 at 0.1 to 3.0 mg/kg.

As for this clone: What it binds is unknown.

The V gene's germline CDR1 is SGHRS and CDR2 YFSETQ. V was clipped by 0 bases and J by 3 bases, with 7 bases between them. This CDR3 is built from 14 residues. TCRdb's copy holds only in-frame clones and misses some; the assay was immunoSEQ multiplex PCR. Altogether 60,000 to 85,000 clones are present, roughly 90% being singletons, with the ten largest covering over 0.75%. V and J are TRBV5-1 and TRBJ1-3, with unresolved D. The sequenced sample was CD4+ or CD8+ T cells sorted from blood, obtained in a trial of the OX40 agonist ivuxolimab. This clonotype was obtained from an adult with an advanced solid tumor such as melanoma, head and neck, liver or kidney cancer. CDR3 in amino acids: CASSLGAGGNTIYF. The CDR3 nucleotides are TGCGCCAGCAGCTTGGGGGCAGGTGGAAACACCATATATTTT.